A selection of T cell receptor beta chains follows, all from one sample in a study of blood T cell repertoires in COVID-19. Assay used: immunoSEQ multiplex PCR; TCRdb lists only in-frame clones, some missing. The table has 300,000 to 400,000 clones, about 88% seen once; the top ten hold 3%. Sequencing used peripheral blood. Every receptor here comes from a human donor in a cohort sampled during active COVID-19. Each CDR3 is given with its conserved first and last residue. Each record gives: clone size, J gene, CDR3 length, V gene, D gene, CDR3 protein, CDR3 DNA. The D gene is left open where the match is weak. Where a row states a size, it is once, few, many or the class of an expanded clone; other rows omit it.

- TRBJ2-2 15 TRBV4-1 - CASSPLSGNTGELFF TGCGCCAGCAGCCCTTTATCGGGGAACACCGGGGAGCTGTTTTTT
- TRBJ2-1 13 TRBV4-1 - CASSQSSHNEQFF TGCGCCAGCAGCCAAAGCTCTCACAATGAGCAGTTCTTC
- TRBJ1-3 17 TRBV11-2 - CASSFGSTVGSGNTIYF TGTGCCAGCAGCTTTGGCTCCACAGTGGGTTCTGGAAACACCATATATTTT
- TRBJ2-3 15 TRBV19 - CASSMAAHSTDTQYF TGTGCCAGTAGTATGGCGGCTCATAGCACAGATACGCAGTATTTT
- TRBJ1-1 15 TRBV7-2 - CASSLAATGGTEAFF TGTGCCAGCAGCTTAGCGGCGACTGGGGGGACTGAAGCTTTCTTT
- TRBJ2-5 16 TRBV4-1 TRBD2 CASSQDWLAGQETQYF TGCGCCAGCAGCCAAGATTGGTTAGCGGGACAAGAGACCCAGTACTTC
once TRBJ1-3 14 TRBV5-5 - CASSLDSGRNTIYF TGTGCCAGCAGCTTGGACAGCGGACGAAACACCATATATTTT
- TRBJ2-2 16 TRBV27 TRBD1 CASSGWTGAYGGELFF TGTGCCAGCAGTGGTTGGACAGGGGCCTATGGCGGGGAGCTGTTTTTT
- TRBJ1-5 15 TRBV6-5 - CASSPGGGADQPQHF TGTGCCAGCAGCCCGGGAGGGGGGGCCGATCAGCCCCAGCATTTT
- TRBJ1-6 17 TRBV6-6 - CASSPQGGGAYNSPLHF TGTGCCAGCAGTCCGCAGGGTGGTGGCGCCTATAATTCACCCCTCCACTTT
once TRBJ2-3 15 TRBV9 - CASSVGAAGTDTQYF TGTGCCAGCAGCGTGGGCGCAGCGGGCACAGATACGCAGTATTTT
- TRBJ1-4 18 TRBV5-6 - CASSLPKIGLVRNEKLFF TGTGCCAGCAGCTTGCCTAAAATCGGGTTGGTAAGGAATGAAAAACTGTTTTTT
- TRBJ2-3 14 TRBV19 - CASSILGSTDTQYF TGTGCCAGTAGTATTTTGGGCTCCACAGATACGCAGTATTTT
few TRBJ1-1 13 TRBV29-1 TRBD1 CSVRAGGVSAAFF TGCAGCGTTCGTGCAGGGGGAGTATCCGCCGCTTTCTTT
- TRBJ2-7 16 TRBV6-5 TRBD1 CASSYSAGTGTYEQYF TGTGCCAGCAGTTACTCAGCCGGGACAGGCACCTACGAGCAGTACTTC
- TRBJ1-6 13 TRBV5-1 - CASPDGDNSPLHF TGCGCCAGCCCGGACGGGGATAATTCACCCCTCCACTTT